This T cell receptor (beta chain) is from a study of beta chain features in type 1 diabetes. Study results and limitations: Patients with type 1 diabetes carried fewer insertions and had more deletions at their VDJ junctions.

Turning to this clone: The antigen remains undetermined.

The J segment lost 4 bases and the V segment lost 4 bases, leaving 7 bases of the junction unmatched. The germline V gene encodes CDR1 SQVTM and CDR2 ANQGSEA. The CDR3 has 17 amino acids. Every bit of the isolated RNA underwent reverse transcription, so sequencing read expressed TCRB transcripts. TCRdb keeps only in-frame clones here, not all; method: immunoSEQ multiplex PCR. The sample lists 310,000 or so clones, approximately 11% occurring once. This chain uses TRBV29-1 with TRBJ2-1; TRBD2 agrees at 16 bases. Sequencing was performed on naive CD4+ T cells from blood. This TCR was sampled from a woman aged 30 to 39 in good health. CDR3 sequence: CSVASAGLAGGYNEQFF. The CDR3 bases are TGCAGCGTTGCCTCCGCGGGACTAGCGGGAGGGTACAATGAGCAGTTCTTC.